This T cell receptor (beta chain) was profiled in a study of cytomegalovirus exposure and HLA in healthy donors. Points from the study as a whole: The listing of 160 or so TCR beta chains classed them as cytomegalovirus-associated.

The PCR was carried out with 60 Vbeta primers and 13 Jbeta primers. Produced via immunoSEQ multiplex PCR; TCRdb's table is partial and in-frame only. The sample yields fewer than 200,000 clones, approximately 80% seen once. As for this clone: Its target is not known.

The sequenced sample consisted of PBMCs. This TCR came from a woman between 18 and 29 years old in good health and CMV-seronegative.

The chain's CDR3 is CAVANGRRKNTEAFF. CDR3 sequence (DNA): TGTGCCGTCGCCAACGGAAGGAGGAAGAACACTGAAGCTTTCTTT. The chain recombines TRBV10-3 with TRBJ1-1; D is unclear. The CDR3 consists of 15 residues. Germline-derived CDR1 and CDR2 are ENHRY and SYGVKD. V gave up 11 bases and J gave up 1 base, with 20 bases separating them.